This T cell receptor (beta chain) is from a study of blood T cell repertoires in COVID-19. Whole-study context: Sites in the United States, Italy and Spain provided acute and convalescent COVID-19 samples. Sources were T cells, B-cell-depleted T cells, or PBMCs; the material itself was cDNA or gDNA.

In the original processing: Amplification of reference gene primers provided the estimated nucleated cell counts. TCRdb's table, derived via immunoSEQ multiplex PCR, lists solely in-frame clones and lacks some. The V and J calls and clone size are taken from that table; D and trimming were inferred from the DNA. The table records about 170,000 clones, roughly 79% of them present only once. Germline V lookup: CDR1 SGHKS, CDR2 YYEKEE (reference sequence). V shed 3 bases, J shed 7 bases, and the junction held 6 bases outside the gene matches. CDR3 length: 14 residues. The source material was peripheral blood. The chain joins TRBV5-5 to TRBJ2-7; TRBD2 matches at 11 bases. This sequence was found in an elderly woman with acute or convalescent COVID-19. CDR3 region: CASSYNGLAGEQYF. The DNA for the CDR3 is TGTGCCAGCAGCTACAACGGACTAGCGGGTGAGCAGTACTTC. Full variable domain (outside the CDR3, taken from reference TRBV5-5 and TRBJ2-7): DAGVTQSPTHLIKTRGQQVTLRCSPISGHKSVSWYQQVLGQGPQFIFQYYEKEERGRGNFPDRFSARQFPNYSSELNVNALLLGDSALYLCASSYNGLAGEQYFGPGTRLTVT.